Each of the 8 T cell receptor beta chains below was sequenced from the same sample in a study of T cell repertoires in cytomegalovirus infection. TCRdb reprocessed the reads via MiXCR and lists one record per CDR3 protein. The sample yields approximately 500,000 distinct CDR3 sequences, approximately 10% seen once. The material sequenced was PBMCs. The receptors shown here come from a human donor in good health (CMV status not recorded). Some clones in this sample may be carry-over from other donors' samples.

This clonotype came up many times. V gene TRBV5-6 combines with J gene TRBJ1-1, with D uncertain. V lost 2 bases, J lost 0 bases, and 11 bases lay in between. The CDR3 is 15 residues long. Germline V gene sequence: CDR1 SGHDT, CDR2 YYEEEE. The CDR3 DNA reads TGTGCCAGCAGCTTAGGCTATACCGTGAACACTGAAGCTTTCTTT. As protein: CASSLGYTVNTEAFF.

This clonotype has at least ten counts. This chain uses TRBV7-6 with TRBJ2-1, with 8 bases matching TRBD1. CDR3 length equals 19 residues. The trim removed 2 bases at V and 5 bases at J, leaving 17 bases unmatched. The germline CDR1 and CDR2 sequences are SGHVS and FNYEAQ. CDR3 protein: CASSLRRQGSSPGNNEQFF. For the CDR3, the DNA is TGTGCCAGCAGCTTACGGCGACAGGGGTCCTCTCCCGGCAACAATGAGCAGTTCTTC.

The chain has TRBV20-1 and TRBJ2-3; 8 bases line up with TRBD2. This CDR3 comprises 14 residues. Germline CDR1 DFQATT, CDR2 SNEGSKA (reference sequence). The V segment lost 7 bases and the J segment 0 bases; nucleotides outside the gene matches: 6. CDR3 in DNA: TGCAGTGGGGGGGAGCGGGGGAGCACAGATACGCAGTATTTT. Residues: CSGGERGSTDTQYF.

In this sample, this clonotype turned up many times. The V call is TRBV23-1, the J call TRBJ1-5; D perhaps matches TRBD1 (5 bases). TRBV23-1 is placed among ORFs of uncertain function. This CDR3 contains 16 residues. Trimming removed 7 bases at V and 4 bases at J, with 20 bases between. This chain's CDR3 is CASKTGVGVKNQPQHF. The CDR3 nucleotides are TGCGCCAGCAAAACAGGAGTGGGGGTGAAAAATCAGCCCCAGCATTTT.

This clonotype showed up just a few times. The CDR3 here is CASSYSPADGSYEQYF. In DNA form, the CDR3 reads TGTGCCAGCAGTTACTCCCCTGCCGACGGCTCCTACGAGCAGTACTTC. This rearrangement joins TRBV6-5 to TRBJ2-7; D is ambiguous. The CDR3 consists of 16 residues. Germline V gene sequence: CDR1 MNHEY, CDR2 SVGAGI. V lost 0 bases and J lost 0, with 12 bases in between.

To note about this clonotype: A much larger clone lies a single base off, so this may be a read error. This sequence joins TRBV20-1 and TRBJ2-1, with 8 bases aligning to TRBD2. This CDR3 has 16 residues. Germline V gene lookup returns CDR1 DFQATT and CDR2 SNEGSKA (reference sequence). With V trimmed by 2 bases and J by 2 bases, 8 bases remained unmatched. CDR3 DNA: TGCAGTGCTAGAAAGGTTGGTAGCGGGGCCTACAATGAGCAGTTCTTC. Protein product: CSARKVGSGAYNEQFF.

This clonotype was counted ten times or more. The chain carries TRBV18 and TRBJ2-7, with 8 bases that match TRBD1. The V and J ends lost 0 bases and 6 bases, in that order; junction bases with no gene match: 7. The CDR3 consists of 15 residues. Germline lookup yields CDR1 KGHSH and CDR2 LQKENI. The CDR3 region has the DNA TGTGCCAGCTCACCACCACTCGGACAGGGTGGCGAGCAGTACTTC. Translating it yields CASSPPLGQGGEQYF.

The genes are TRBV19 and TRBJ1-1; possible D gene TRBD1, 6 bases. Trimming cost V 8 bases and J 0 bases, with 16 bases left between them. CDR1 and CDR2 from the germline V gene are LNHDA and SQIVND (reference sequence). The CDR3 extends over 15 amino acids. The CDR3 is CASARDTILNTEAFF. The CDR3 DNA sequence: TGTGCCAGTGCCCGGGACACCATCTTGAACACTGAAGCTTTCTTT.